This T cell receptor beta chain was identified during a study of cytomegalovirus exposure and HLA in healthy donors. Study-wide points: Reports indicated that the classifier achieved high specificity and sensitivity in diagnosing cytomegalovirus status.

This clone was detected only once. The antigen remains unidentified. CDR1 SGHRS and CDR2 YFSETQ come from the germline V gene. Trimming pared 2 bases from V and 3 bases from J, leaving 12 bases between. The CDR3 covers 15 residues. Here immunoSEQ multiplex PCR was the method, and the copy in TCRdb shows in-frame clones only, minus some. The data contain tens of thousands of clones, about 90% of them singletons. Among the roughly 120 subjects of the validation cohort, separate from the roughly 600-subject first cohort, were the donors. This TCR was recovered from a man aged 18-30 years in good health and CMV-seronegative. Material for sequencing was PBMCs. J is TRBJ2-1 and V is TRBV5-1; D remains unclear. For the CDR3, the DNA is TGCGCCAGCAGCTTCGGTGGAGAGGACTACAATGAGCAGTTCTTC. It codes for CASSFGGEDYNEQFF.